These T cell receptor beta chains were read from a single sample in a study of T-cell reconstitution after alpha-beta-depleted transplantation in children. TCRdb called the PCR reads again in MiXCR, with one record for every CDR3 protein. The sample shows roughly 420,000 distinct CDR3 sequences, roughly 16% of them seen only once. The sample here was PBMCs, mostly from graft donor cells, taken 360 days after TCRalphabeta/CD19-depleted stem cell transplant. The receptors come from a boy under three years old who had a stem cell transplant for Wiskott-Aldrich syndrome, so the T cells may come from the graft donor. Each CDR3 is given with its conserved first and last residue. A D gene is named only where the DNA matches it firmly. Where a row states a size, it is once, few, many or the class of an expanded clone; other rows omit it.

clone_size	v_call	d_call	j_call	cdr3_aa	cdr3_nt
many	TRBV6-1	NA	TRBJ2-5	CASSDVDIYLQETQYF	TGTGCCAGCAGTGATGTTGATATCTACCTCCAAGAGACCCAGTACTTC
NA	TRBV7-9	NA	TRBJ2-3	CASSFFITDTQYF	TGTGCCAGCAGCTTCTTCATAACAGATACGCAGTATTTT
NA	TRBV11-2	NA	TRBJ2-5	CASSLAPLKGGKTQYF	TGTGCCAGCAGCTTAGCACCGTTAAAAGGGGGAAAGACCCAGTACTTC
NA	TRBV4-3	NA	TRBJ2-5	CASSQGNGIRETQYF	TGCGCCAGCAGCCAAGGGAACGGTATTCGGGAGACCCAGTACTTC
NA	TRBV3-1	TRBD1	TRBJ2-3	CASSQTGGWADTQYF	TGTGCCAGCAGCCAAACAGGGGGTTGGGCAGATACGCAGTATTTT
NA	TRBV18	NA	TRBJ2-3	CASSRTGEDTQYF	TGTGCCAGCTCACGCACCGGGGAAGATACGCAGTATTTT
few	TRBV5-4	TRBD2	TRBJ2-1	CASSLAGTSGRRVYNEQFF	TGTGCCAGCAGCTTGGCCGGGACTAGCGGGAGGAGGGTTTACAATGAGCAGTTCTTC
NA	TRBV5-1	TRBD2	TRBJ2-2	CASSPGTSGADTGELFF	TGCGCCAGCAGCCCAGGGACTAGCGGGGCCGACACCGGGGAGCTGTTTTTT
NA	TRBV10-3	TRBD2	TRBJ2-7	CAIIRTSGTYEQYF	TGTGCCATCATTAGGACTAGTGGTACCTACGAGCAGTACTTC
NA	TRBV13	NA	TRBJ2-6	CASRGMWANVLTF	TGTGCCAGCCGAGGGATGTGGGCCAACGTCCTGACTTTC
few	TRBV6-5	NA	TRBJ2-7	CASSYKGGEPYEQYF	TGTGCCAGCAGTTATAAGGGCGGGGAACCCTACGAGCAGTACTTC
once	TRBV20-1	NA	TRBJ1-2	CTTTGRDYGYTF	TGCACCACCACGGGACGGGACTATGGCTACACCTTC
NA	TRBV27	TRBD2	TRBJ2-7	CASSLRGLAGGSYEQYF	TGTGCCAGCAGTTTACGGGGACTAGCGGGGGGTTCCTACGAGCAGTACTTC
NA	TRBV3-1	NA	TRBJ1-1	CASSHITGLRAFF	TGTGCCAGCAGCCATATCACCGGGTTACGGGCTTTCTTT
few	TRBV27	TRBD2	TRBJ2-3	CASSISGRATDTQYF	TGTGCCAGCAGCATTAGCGGGAGGGCCACAGATACGCAGTATTTT
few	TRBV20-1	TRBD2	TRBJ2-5	CSARTAGGRQETQYF	TGCAGTGCTAGAACAGCGGGGGGTAGGCAAGAGACCCAGTACTTC
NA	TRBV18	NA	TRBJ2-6	CASSLGGSSGANVLTF	TGTGCCAGCTCACTTGGAGGGTCCTCTGGGGCCAACGTCCTGACTTTC
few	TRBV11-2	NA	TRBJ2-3	CASRSGVSTDTQYF	TGTGCCAGCAGGTCAGGGGTTAGCACAGATACGCAGTATTTT
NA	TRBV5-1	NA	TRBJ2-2	CASSEQGHGELFF	TGCGCCAGCAGCGAACAGGGTCACGGGGAGCTGTTTTTT
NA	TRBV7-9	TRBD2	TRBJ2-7	CASSFRTSGSRAGEQYF	TGTGCCAGCAGCTTCCGGACTAGCGGGAGTAGGGCCGGCGAGCAGTACTTC